This record looks at one T cell receptor (beta chain) sequence and its context. The CDR3 spans 14 residues. Trimming shortened V by 1 base and J by 1 base, and 7 bases separated the two germline ends. The V gene's germline CDR1 is LGHDT and CDR2 YNNKEL (reference sequence). This sample stems from a study of blood T cell repertoires in COVID-19. The data were produced by immunoSEQ multiplex PCR, yet TCRdb's version contains in-frame clones alone and is incomplete. The sample has about 100,000 clones, about 89% seen once. The sequence came from a man aged 45-60 years with active COVID-19. Sample: peripheral blood. This chain uses TRBV3-1 (or the pseudogene TRBV3-2) with TRBJ2-5; D is uncertain. CDR3 region: CASSQGASQETQYF. CDR3 in DNA: TGTGCCAGCAGCCAAGGAGCGTCCCAAGAGACCCAGTACTTC.